This is a list of T cell receptor beta chains from one sample in a study of T cell responses to AZD1222 COVID-19 vaccine. Profiling relied on immunoSEQ multiplex PCR, and the TCRdb table lists in-frame clones only, not all of them. Of approximately 190,000 clones in the sample, around 94% were seen once. The sequencing used peripheral blood, collected 28 days after the second dose of the MenACWY control vaccine. The receptors stem from an adult who received the MenACWY meningococcal vaccine as a control. CDR3s include the opening cysteine and the closing phenylalanine or tryptophan. A D gene is named only where the DNA matches it firmly. Expanded clones get a size class; other rows say once, few or many, or leave the size out.

-	TRBV29-1	TRBJ2-3	-	CTSGDSNTQYF	TGCACCTCGGGTGACAGTAATACGCAGTATTTT
-	TRBV5-1	TRBJ1-2	-	CASSEDFYGYTF	TGCGCCAGCAGTGAGGATTTCTATGGCTACACCTTC
-	TRBV28	TRBJ1-1	TRBD1	CASSVRQGGDTEAFF	TGTGCCAGCAGTGTACGACAGGGCGGGGACACTGAAGCTTTCTTT
-	TRBV29-1	TRBJ2-5	-	CGSYLQETQYF	TGCGGGAGCTACCTCCAAGAGACCCAGTACTTC
-	TRBV15	TRBJ2-2	-	CATSRDGASVYTGELFF	TGTGCCACCAGCAGAGATGGGGCTAGCGTCTACACCGGGGAGCTGTTTTTT
-	TRBV11-2	TRBJ2-1	TRBD2	CASSLGSGIAEQFF	TGTGCCAGCAGCTTGGGTAGCGGGATTGCTGAGCAGTTCTTC
-	TRBV3-1/TRBV3-2	TRBJ2-7	-	CASSQWNSLTYEQYF	TGTGCCAGCAGCCAATGGAACAGTCTTACCTACGAGCAGTACTTC
-	TRBV20-1	TRBJ2-3	TRBD2	CSASRLAGRTDTQYF	TGCAGTGCTAGTCGCCTAGCGGGGCGCACAGATACGCAGTATTTT
few	TRBV18	TRBJ2-7	TRBD1	CASSPRTGTGLPEQYF	TGTGCCAGCTCACCTAGGACCGGGACAGGGCTGCCCGAGCAGTACTTC
-	TRBV7-2	TRBJ2-1	TRBD2	CASSLRLIAGEDEQFF	TGTGCCAGCAGCTTAAGGTTAATAGCGGGAGAAGATGAGCAGTTCTTC
-	TRBV6-1	TRBJ1-1	TRBD1	CASSEGGFFRDRASPLREAFF	TGTGCCAGCAGTGAAGGAGGATTTTTCCGGGACAGGGCTTCTCCCCTTCGCGAAGCTTTCTTT
-	TRBV5-1	TRBJ2-5	TRBD2	CASSLILAGGPQETQYF	TGCGCCAGCAGCCTAATACTAGCGGGAGGGCCCCAAGAGACCCAGTACTTC
-	TRBV6-1	TRBJ1-1	-	CASSEGRRGTEAFF	TGTGCCAGCAGTGAGGGACGCCGGGGGACTGAAGCTTTCTTT
-	TRBV5-1	TRBJ2-2	TRBD1	CASSPPTGPNTGELFF	TGCGCCAGCTCCCCTCCGACAGGGCCGAACACCGGGGAGCTGTTTTTT
-	TRBV7-9	TRBJ1-4	-	CASSPQLEKLFF	TGTGCCAGCAGCCCGCAGTTGGAAAAACTGTTTTTT
-	TRBV4-1	TRBJ2-7	TRBD2	CASSLMTSGGLRHEQYF	TGCGCCAGCAGCCTAATGACTAGCGGAGGACTAAGGCACGAGCAGTACTTC
-	TRBV19	TRBJ2-2	TRBD2	CASSISGASGSMKLFF	TGTGCCAGTAGTATTAGCGGGGCTAGCGGGAGTATGAAGCTGTTTTTT